This entry lists 26 T cell receptor beta chains sequenced from one sample in a study of molecular identifiers for immune sequencing clone quantification. TCRdb independently ran MiXCR on the PCR reads; one entry per CDR3 protein. Of over 600,000 distinct CDR3 sequences listed, just under 20% are singletons. Specimen: naive CD8+ T cells from blood, with Jurkat cell RNA spiked in. Subset described: FACS-sorted CD8+CD4-CCR7+CD45RA+ naive T cells. Receptors were obtained from a human donor in good health. Some libraries in this study had Jurkat cell RNA spiked in.

V and J are TRBV2 and TRBJ1-2; TRBD1 might be the D (6 bases). The CDR3 runs 15 residues. Looked up from germline, CDR1 is SNHLY and CDR2 is FYNNEI. V was pared by 8 bases and J by 2 bases, with 18 bases between. The CDR3 bases are TGTGCCAGCTTTCGACAGGAGTCTGAAAACTATGGCTACACCTTC. Translating it yields CASFRQESENYGYTF.

About this clonotype itself: One base away lies a much larger clone, so this may be a sequencing read error. The gene calls are TRBV20-1 and TRBJ2-7; D remains ambiguous. The CDR3 totals 16 residues. Germline loops: CDR1 DFQATT, CDR2 SNEGSKA (reference sequence). CDR3 coding DNA: TGCGGTGCCCCTAGGTTCGGCGATATTAAGTCCTACGAGCAGTACTTC. This codes for CGAPRFGDIKSYEQYF.

This clonotype was counted many times. The chain couples TRBV4-1 to TRBJ1-1; TRBD1 might be the D (6 bases). The CDR3 is 15 amino acids. Per germline, CDR1 MGHRA and CDR2 YSYEKL. V gave up 2 bases and J gave up 5 bases, with 15 bases separating them. The CDR3 nucleotides read TGCGCCAGCAGCCAACGTGGGGGCAGTGGAACTGAAGCTTTCTTT. Residues: CASSQRGGSGTEAFF.

V and J are TRBV12-3 or TRBV12-4 and TRBJ1-5; maybe TRBD1 (6 bases). The CDR3 runs to 13 residues. The V gene lost 6 bases and the J gene lost 7 bases, with 13 bases spanning the gap. DNA for the CDR3: TGTGCCAGCAGCACAACAGGGACCCAGCCCCAGCATTTT. Protein: CASSTTGTQPQHF.

This clonotype was recorded at least ten times. J is TRBJ1-1 and V is TRBV6-1; possibly TRBD1 for D (6 bases). The V gene's germline CDR1 is MNHNS and CDR2 SASEGT. CDR3 size: 11 residues. V lost 4 bases to trimming and J lost 9 bases, with 9 bases between them. CDR3 sequence: CASSAGQKAFF. As DNA, the CDR3 is TGTGCCAGCAGTGCCGGACAGAAAGCTTTCTTT.

This clonotype was seen ten or more times. This chain links TRBV6-5 with TRBJ2-5; TRBD1 is a possible D gene (6 bases). V lost 6 bases, J lost 1 base, and 12 bases lay in between. Looked up from germline, CDR1 is MNHEY and CDR2 is SVGAGI. There are 14 residues in the CDR3. CDR3 in amino acids: CASSETGFQETQYF. The CDR3 DNA reads as TGTGCCAGCAGCGAAACAGGGTTCCAAGAGACCCAGTACTTC.

This clonotype was observed many times. The chain recombines TRBV20-1 with TRBJ1-5, with D perhaps matching TRBD1 (5 bases). In germline, CDR1 is DFQATT, CDR2 SNEGSKA (reference sequence). This CDR3 comprises 16 residues. Trimming pared 0 bases from V and 4 bases from J, leaving 16 bases between. As DNA, the CDR3 is TGCAGTGCTAGAGAAGGGGCAGGGTCGATGAATCAGCCCCAGCATTTT. Translating gives CSAREGAGSMNQPQHF.

This clonotype has more than one count but fewer than ten. The chain uses TRBV27 and TRBJ2-1; possible D gene TRBD2, 6 bases. The V end lost 5 bases, the J end lost 7 bases, and 9 bases lay between the germline ends. The CDR3 covers 12 residues. CDR1 and CDR2 (germline): MNHEY, SMNVEV (reference sequence). In DNA form, the CDR3 reads TGTGCCAGCAGTCCGGGAGTTAATGAGCAGTTCTTC. Protein product: CASSPGVNEQFF.

This clonotype showed up just a few times. This may come from a read error, since a much larger clone is one base off. CDR3 residues: CAGSPTRGSSTDTQYF. CDR3 bases: TGTGCCGGCAGCCCGACGAGGGGTTCTAGCACAGATACGCAGTATTTT. The V gene is TRBV14, the J gene TRBJ2-3; the D call may be TRBD1 or TRBD2 (5 bases each). CDR1 is SGHDN, CDR2 FVKESK, per germline. This CDR3 contains 16 residues.

This clonotype appeared many times. V gene TRBV13 combines with J gene TRBJ2-5; 11 bases match TRBD1. CDR1 and CDR2 (germline): PRHDT, FYEKMQ (reference sequence). The CDR3 contains 15 residues. The ends lost 3 bases at V and 4 bases at J; junction bases unmatched: 4. CDR3 nucleotides: TGTGCCAGCAGCTTGGACAGGGGGCGAAGAGAGACCCAGTACTTC. It translates to CASSLDRGRRETQYF.

This clonotype showed up just once. A read error is possible here, since a much larger clone lies one base away. This rearrangement joins TRBV6-6 to TRBJ2-7, with D possibly being TRBD1 or TRBD2 (6 bases each). The CDR3 consists of 15 residues. CDR1 is MNHNY, CDR2 SVGAGI, per germline (reference sequence). V lost 3 bases to trimming and J lost 8 bases, with 20 bases between them. The CDR3 DNA is TGTGCCAGCAGTTATCCACAGACAGGAGGGGACAAGCAGTACTTC. Protein sequence: CASSYPQTGGDKQYF.

This clonotype was found many times. The J gene is TRBJ2-2, the V gene TRBV12-3 or TRBV12-4; 16 positions agree with TRBD2. V gave up 6 bases and J gave up 4 bases; unmatched junction bases: 5. The CDR3 is 17 amino acids. In DNA form, the CDR3 reads TGTGCCAGCAGAAGGGGACTAGCGGGAGGGCCCACCGGGGAGCTGTTTTTT. As protein: CASRRGLAGGPTGELFF.

Ten or more counts support this clonotype. The V call is TRBV5-4, the J call TRBJ2-7; 7 bases fit TRBD1. The V and J ends lost 6 bases and 3 bases, in that order; junction bases with no gene match: 12. The CDR3 is made up of 15 amino acids. Germline lookup yields CDR1 SGHNT and CDR2 YYREEE (reference sequence). CDR3 in DNA: TGTGCCAGCATCTTAGGGGGCCCTTCCCACTACGAGCAGTACTTC. The encoded protein is CASILGGPSHYEQYF.

Of note for this clonotype: A much larger clone lies a single base off, so this may be a read error. The CDR3 region is CARSPLRVGVGDTQYF. The CDR3 nucleotides read TGTGCCAGGAGCCCCCTTCGAGTGGGAGTTGGAGATACGCAGTATTTT. The V gene is TRBV30, the J gene TRBJ2-3, with D maybe TRBD2 (5 bases). The CDR3 loop spans 16 amino acids. Germline-derived CDR1 and CDR2 are GTSNPN and SVGIG (reference sequence).

In regard to this clonotype: A much more abundant neighbour one base away suggests this may be a read error. The rearrangement joins TRBV7-8 to TRBJ1-2; the D is unclear. The length of the CDR3 is 15 residues. The germline V gene encodes CDR1 SGHVS and CDR2 FQNEAQ. The germline V and J ends were trimmed by 4 bases and 4 bases, with 16 bases remaining between them. The CDR3: CASSSLGSGFYGYTF. The CDR3 DNA reads as TGTGCCAGCAGCTCCCTCGGTTCGGGGTTCTATGGCTACACCTTC.

This clonotype was seen repeatedly, ten times or more. V usage is TRBV7-9 and J usage is TRBJ1-1; TRBD1 agrees at 8 bases. V was clipped by 5 bases and J by 6 bases; unmatched bases: 11. The CDR3 length is 15 residues. CDR1 is SEHNR and CDR2 is FQNEAQ in the germline V gene (reference sequence). CDR3 nucleotide sequence: TGTGCCAGCAGCCCACGATTCGGGACAGGACCTGAAGCTTTCTTT. Protein sequence: CASSPRFGTGPEAFF.

A few counts support this clonotype. The missing conserved phenylalanine or tryptophan at the end of this CDR3 makes a read error likely. This chain connects TRBV30 to TRBJ2-7; 10 bases align to TRBD1. The CDR3 contains 14 residues. The germline V gene has CDR1 GTSNPN and CDR2 SVGIG (reference sequence). Unmatched junction bases numbered 5, after V lost 3 bases and J lost 3 bases. CDR3 sequence (DNA): TGTGCCTGGAGAATTGGGACAGGGGACTACGAGCAGTACCTC. Amino acid sequence: CAWRIGTGDYEQYL.

This clonotype was recorded a few times. The chain has TRBV5-5 and TRBJ1-1; D possibly corresponds to TRBD1 (6 bases). Trimming removed 4 bases at V and 6 bases at J, with 10 bases between. This CDR3 comprises 12 residues. CDR1 is SGHKS and CDR2 is YYEKEE in the germline V gene (reference sequence). The CDR3 region has the DNA TGTGCCAGCAGCCCGACAGGTTCTGAAGCTTTCTTT. Its translation is CASSPTGSEAFF.

Worth noting for this clonotype: A much larger clone lies a single base off, so this may be a read error. V is TRBV29-1 and J is TRBJ2-1; no firm D call. Per the germline V gene, CDR1 is SQVTM and CDR2 is ANQGSEA. The CDR3 extends over 12 amino acids. The V gene lost 6 bases and the J gene lost 10 bases, with 16 bases spanning the gap. The CDR3 reads CSVEKNDGEQFF. In DNA, the CDR3 is TGCAGCGTAGAGAAGAACGACGGAGAGCAGTTCTTC.

This clonotype has a count of ten or more. The chain carries TRBV29-1 and TRBJ1-1; TRBD1 is a possible D gene (6 bases). The V gene's germline CDR1 is SQVTM and CDR2 ANQGSEA. This CDR3 has 12 residues. DNA of the CDR3: TGCGCAAAGACAGGACTGAACACTGAAGCTTTCTTT. Its translation is CAKTGLNTEAFF.

Details on this clonotype: This may be a read error, as it is one base from a much larger clone. The chain uses TRBV13 and TRBJ2-6; 9 nucleotides agree with TRBD1. The germline CDR1 and CDR2 sequences are PRHDT and FYEKMQ (reference sequence). The CDR3 length is 16 residues. This CDR3 reads CASSPTTGGGVNVLTF. CDR3 bases: TGTGCCAGCAGCCCTACGACAGGGGGGGGGGTCAACGTCCTGACTTTC.

This clonotype was seen many times. This chain uses TRBV6-2 or TRBV6-3 with TRBJ2-5, with unresolved D. The CDR3 has 14 residues. V was shortened by 4 bases and J by 7 bases, with 16 bases between the two germline ends. The germline gives CDR1 MNHEY, CDR2 SVGEGT. For the CDR3, the DNA is TGTGCCAGCAGTTTTGGCAGAACCCCACGGACCCAGTACTTC. Protein product: CASSFGRTPRTQYF.

This clonotype was detected only a few times. The genes are TRBV19 and TRBJ1-1; D is possibly TRBD1 (6 bases). Germline CDR1 reads LNHDA; CDR2 reads SQIVND (reference sequence). V was cut by 3 bases and J by 3 bases, with 14 bases left in between. The CDR3 is 15 amino acids. The CDR3: CASSIHQGPYTEAFF. The CDR3 DNA follows: TGTGCCAGTAGTATTCATCAGGGGCCGTACACTGAAGCTTTCTTT.

The table lists this clonotype with many counts. The chain joins TRBV27 to TRBJ2-7, with 8 bases that match TRBD1. CDR3 length: 15 amino acids. The germline gives CDR1 MNHEY, CDR2 SMNVEV (reference sequence). Trimming removed 1 base from V and 6 bases from J; junction bases left unmatched: 8. CDR3 in DNA: TGTGCCAGCAGTTTATGGACGACAGGGGCGACCGAGCAGTACTTC. This encodes CASSLWTTGATEQYF.

This clonotype was counted between two and nine times. The rearrangement links TRBV4-3 to TRBJ1-6; D not resolved. Germline V gene data show CDR1 as LGHNA and CDR2 as YSLEER. The V end lost 0 bases, the J end lost 6 bases, and 9 bases lay between the germline ends. This CDR3 comprises 15 residues. The CDR3 DNA reads TGCGCCAGCAGCCAAGATCGGCAGACTAATTCACCCCTCCACTTT. Translated: CASSQDRQTNSPLHF.

This clonotype was seen ten or more times. CDR3: CASSLGGSDQPQHF. CDR3 bases: TGTGCCAGCAGCTTGGGGGGATCCGATCAGCCCCAGCATTTT. The V and J genes are TRBV7-9 and TRBJ1-5; D possibly corresponds to TRBD1 (5 bases). V gave up 3 bases and J gave up 5 bases, with 11 bases separating them. This CDR3 region has 14 residues. Germline lookup yields CDR1 SEHNR and CDR2 FQNEAQ (reference sequence).